Each of the 27 T cell receptor beta chains below was sequenced from the same sample in a study of CD8+ T cells in alopecia areata. Isolated RNA was reverse transcribed into cDNA used as the sequencing template. Method: immunoSEQ multiplex PCR; TCRdb's copy keeps in-frame clones and lacks some. The repertoire has hundreds of thousands of clones, roughly two thirds of them found once; the top ten carry approximately 1.2%. This sample comprised CD4+ T cells sorted from blood, obtained at week 0. Receptors were obtained from a human donor with alopecia areata.

The chain combines TRBV9 with TRBJ2-3; D may be TRBD2 (5 bases). This CDR3 has 16 residues. In germline, CDR1 is SGDLS, CDR2 YYNGEE. V lost 3 bases to trimming and J lost 2 bases, with 16 bases between them. CDR3 sequence: CASSGRPGFHTDTQYF. The CDR3 DNA reads as TGTGCCAGCAGCGGGCGGCCGGGATTTCACACAGATACGCAGTATTTT.

This chain links TRBV5-1 with TRBJ2-7, with 7 bases that match TRBD1. Germline V gene lookup returns CDR1 SGHRS and CDR2 YFSETQ. The CDR3 consists of 16 residues. With 4 bases clipped from V and 4 bases from J, the junction kept 14 bases outside the gene matches. CDR3 residues: CASSKGWRQGKYEQYF. The CDR3 nucleotides read TGCGCCAGCAGCAAAGGTTGGAGACAGGGAAAATACGAGCAGTACTTC. Supplemented by reference TRBV5-1 and TRBJ2-7, the full variable domain reads KAGVTQTPRYLIKTRGQQVTLSCSPISGHRSVSWYQQTPGQGLQFLFEYFSETQRNKGNFPGRFSGRQFSNSRSEMNVSTLELGDSALYLCASSKGWRQGKYEQYFGPGTRLTVT.

This clone was seen a handful of times. The J gene is TRBJ1-1, the V gene TRBV5-6; the D is unclear. In germline, CDR1 is SGHDT, CDR2 YYEEEE. The germline V and J ends were trimmed by 1 base and 1 base, with 5 bases remaining between them. The CDR3 loop spans 13 amino acids. DNA of the CDR3: TGTGCCAGCAGCTTGCGTCCGAACACTGAAGCTTTCTTT. Translating it yields CASSLRPNTEAFF. The variable domain in full, with the rest retrieved from reference TRBV5-6 and TRBJ1-1, is DAGVTQSPTHLIKTRGQQVTLRCSPKSGHDTVSWYQQALGQGPQFIFQYYEEEERQRGNFPDRFSGHQFPNYSSELNVNALLLGDSALYLCASSLRPNTEAFFGQGTRLTVV.

The chain couples TRBV10-3 to TRBJ2-3; 9 positions agree with TRBD1. This CDR3 comprises 12 residues. The V gene's germline CDR1 is ENHRY and CDR2 SYGVKD. Trimming cost V 10 bases and J 5 bases; bases outside gene matches: 4. This CDR3 is CATGDREDTQYF. The CDR3 region has the DNA TGTGCCACCGGGGACAGGGAAGATACGCAGTATTTT.

The chain uses TRBV9 and TRBJ2-7, with D perhaps being TRBD1 or TRBD2 (5 bases each). Germline assignment: CDR1 SGDLS and CDR2 YYNGEE. The ends were cut back, 0 bases at V and 3 bases at J, with 10 bases in the middle. The CDR3 is made up of 14 amino acids. In DNA form, the CDR3 reads TGTGCCAGCAGCGTAGAGGCAGGGAGCTACGAGCAGTACTTC. This sequence encodes CASSVEAGSYEQYF.

The V and J genes are TRBV30 and TRBJ1-6; the D is unclear. This CDR3 region has 14 residues. The V end lost 4 bases, the J end lost 10 bases, and 17 bases lay between the germline ends. The germline CDR1 and CDR2 sequences are GTSNPN and SVGIG (reference sequence). CDR3 DNA sequence: TGTGCCTGGAAAACCTTGAGGGATTCATCACCCCTCCACTTT. This encodes CAWKTLRDSSPLHF. The full variable domain, its missing parts supplied by reference TRBV30 and TRBJ1-6, is SQTIHQWPATLVQPVGSPLSLECTVEGTSNPNLYWYRQAAGRGLQLLFYSVGIGQISSEVPQNLSASRPQDRQFILSSKKLLLSDSGFYLCAWKTLRDSSPLHFGNGTRLTVT.

The chain employs TRBV15 and TRBJ1-1, with D tentatively TRBD1 (5 bases). Germline CDR1 reads LNHNV; CDR2 reads YYDKDF (reference sequence). V lost 4 bases, J lost 5 bases, and 11 bases lay in between. The CDR3 is 13 residues long. The CDR3 DNA is TGTGCCACCAGCAAGGTCCCAGGGACTGAAGCTTTCTTT. It encodes CATSKVPGTEAFF.

The J gene is TRBJ2-5, the V gene TRBV29-1; unclear D gene. The CDR3 length is 11 residues. Trimming removed 4 bases at V and 4 bases at J, with 7 bases between. Germline V gives CDR1 SQVTM, CDR2 ANQGSEA. CDR3: CSVGLRETQYF. The DNA of the CDR3 is TGCAGCGTTGGGTTACGAGAGACCCAGTACTTC.

This chain links TRBV11-1 with TRBJ2-5, with 9 bases identical to TRBD1. In germline, CDR1 is SGHAT, CDR2 FQDESV (reference sequence). After removal of 5 bases from V and 1 base from J, the junction contained 5 bases not matched to a gene. The CDR3 is made up of 15 amino acids. CDR3 sequence: CASSGGTGPQETQYF. The CDR3 DNA reads as TGTGCCAGCAGCGGGGGGACAGGGCCCCAAGAGACCCAGTACTTC.

V is TRBV30 and J is TRBJ1-6; TRBD1 matches 7 bases. With V trimmed by 3 bases and J by 6 bases, 8 bases remained unmatched. The CDR3 contains 15 residues. Germline assignment: CDR1 GTSNPN and CDR2 SVGIG (reference sequence). The CDR3 coding sequence is TGTGCCTGGAGAAATCCTGGACAGGTTAATTCACCCCTCCACTTT. It yields the protein CAWRNPGQVNSPLHF.

The rearrangement links TRBV11-3 to TRBJ2-2; 9 nucleotides match TRBD1. Germline V CDR1 and CDR2: SGHNT, YENEEA. The CDR3 is made up of 17 amino acids. V lost 1 base to trimming and J lost 7 bases; unmatched junction nucleotides: 10. The CDR3 coding sequence is TGTGCCAGCAGCTTAGCCCCGGGACAGGGAGGTTACGGGGAGCTGTTTTTT. Its protein product is CASSLAPGQGGYGELFF.

This clone was detected only a few times. This rearrangement joins TRBV5-1 to TRBJ1-5; no reliable D call. Trimming shortened V by 1 base and J by 5 bases, and 7 bases separated the two germline ends. From germline, CDR1 is SGHRS and CDR2 YFSETQ. CDR3 size: 13 residues. CDR3 protein: CASSLLPDQPQHF. DNA for the CDR3: TGCGCCAGCAGCTTGTTACCCGATCAGCCCCAGCATTTT. The variable domain in full, completed from reference TRBV5-1 and TRBJ1-5, reads KAGVTQTPRYLIKTRGQQVTLSCSPISGHRSVSWYQQTPGQGLQFLFEYFSETQRNKGNFPGRFSGRQFSNSRSEMNVSTLELGDSALYLCASSLLPDQPQHFGDGTRLSIL.

This chain links TRBV30 with TRBJ2-3, with TRBD2 matching over 11 bases. The J segment lost 3 bases and the V segment lost 4 bases, leaving 15 bases of the junction unmatched. The CDR3 loop spans 18 amino acids. The germline V gene has CDR1 GTSNPN and CDR2 SVGIG (reference sequence). DNA of the CDR3: TGTGCCTGGACCCCAGGCGACATTCTAGCGGGGGGAACAGATACGCAGTATTTT. Translating it yields CAWTPGDILAGGTDTQYF.

The chain recombines TRBV2 with TRBJ1-6, with a tentative D call TRBD1 (5 bases). With 3 bases removed from V and 6 bases from J, the gap between germline ends came to 9 bases. CDR3 length equals 14 residues. Germline CDR1 is SNHLY and CDR2 is FYNNEI. In DNA form, the CDR3 reads TGTGCCAGCAGTGATAGGGGACCTAATTCACCCCTCCACTTT. It encodes CASSDRGPNSPLHF.

The chain couples TRBV2 to TRBJ2-1; TRBD2 agrees at 7 bases. CDR3 size: 16 residues. Trimming removed 7 bases from V and 0 bases from J; junction bases left unmatched: 9. Germline CDR1 reads SNHLY; CDR2 reads FYNNEI. The CDR3 region has the DNA TGTGCCAGCAAGTTGGCGGGGGTTAGCTCCTACAATGAGCAGTTCTTC. Translating gives CASKLAGVSSYNEQFF.

This clone was counted between two and nine times. This sequence joins TRBV29-1 and TRBJ1-2; D is unclear. The CDR3 sequence is 12 residues long. The V end was cut by 7 bases, the J end by 6 bases, with 15 bases between. Germline values: CDR1 SQVTM, CDR2 ANQGSEA. The DNA of the CDR3 is TGCAGCGCGCGAGTGCCAGGAGATGGCTACACCTTC. This codes for CSARVPGDGYTF.

With respect to this clone: A junction boundary mismatches the germline segment, possibly from a read error. The chain carries TRBV2 and TRBJ2-3; tentative D call: TRBD1 (5 bases). Looked up from germline, CDR1 is SNHLY and CDR2 is FYNNEI. CDR3 length: 17 amino acids. CDR3 in amino acids: CASREGMTVRKADTQYF. Written as DNA, the CDR3 is TGTGCCAGCAGGGAAGGGATGACAGTCAGAAAAGCGGATACGCAGTATTTT.

The chain has TRBV2 and TRBJ1-1; D unclear. CDR1 and CDR2 (germline): SNHLY, FYNNEI. Trimming removed 6 bases from V and 6 bases from J, with 11 bases in between. The CDR3 covers 12 residues. CDR3 in amino acids: CASSRVGAEAFF. For the CDR3, the DNA is TGTGCCAGCAGCCGCGTGGGAGCTGAAGCTTTCTTT.

The CDR3 sequence: CASSQELAGGREQYF. Written as DNA, the CDR3 is TGTGCCAGCAGCCAAGAACTAGCGGGGGGGCGCGAGCAGTACTTC. This chain connects TRBV4-2 to TRBJ2-7; 13 bases match TRBD2. The CDR3 is made up of 15 amino acids. The germline CDR1 and CDR2 sequences are LGHNA and YNFKEQ. Trimming removed 0 bases from V and 6 bases from J; junction bases left unmatched: 2.

This clone has a handful of counts. The genes are TRBV7-3 and TRBJ2-3; possible D gene TRBD1, 6 bases. This CDR3 is built from 15 residues. V was cut by 2 bases and J by 1 base, with 10 bases left in between. Germline CDR1 is SGHTA and CDR2 is FQGTGA. In nucleotides, the CDR3 is TGTGCCAGCAGCTTACAGGGGATAGGCACAGATACGCAGTATTTT. This codes for CASSLQGIGTDTQYF.

The chain links TRBV30 to TRBJ1-1, with D hard to call. With 0 bases removed from V and 3 bases from J, the gap between germline ends came to 8 bases. The CDR3 loop spans 13 amino acids. The germline V gene encodes CDR1 GTSNPN and CDR2 SVGIG (reference sequence). The CDR3 sequence: CAWSVLGYTEAFF. The CDR3 DNA follows: TGTGCCTGGAGTGTACTCGGTTACACTGAAGCTTTCTTT.

The CDR3 region has the DNA TGTGCCAGCAGTGAAAGGGGAGGCGGTGAAAAACTGTTTTTT. Translated: CASSERGGGEKLFF. The chain couples TRBV6-5 to TRBJ1-4; perhaps TRBD1 as D (5 bases). Trimming pared 5 bases from V and 7 bases from J, leaving 14 bases between. Germline CDR1 MNHEY, CDR2 SVGAGI. This CDR3 has 14 residues.

This chain uses TRBV5-1 with TRBJ2-2; D is ambiguous. The CDR3 contains 15 residues. The germline V gene has CDR1 SGHRS and CDR2 YFSETQ. With 1 base removed from V and 1 base from J, the gap between germline ends came to 8 bases. In DNA, the CDR3 is TGCGCCAGCAGCTTGTTGGAACTGAACACCGGGGAGCTGTTTTTT. It translates to CASSLLELNTGELFF. Combining the CDR3 with reference TRBV5-1 and TRBJ2-2 gives the whole variable domain KAGVTQTPRYLIKTRGQQVTLSCSPISGHRSVSWYQQTPGQGLQFLFEYFSETQRNKGNFPGRFSGRQFSNSRSEMNVSTLELGDSALYLCASSLLELNTGELFFGEGSRLTVL.

The chain is built from TRBV11-2 and TRBJ1-1, with D possibly matching TRBD1 (6 bases). The V end was cut by 8 bases, the J end by 0 bases, with 13 bases between. From germline, CDR1 is SGHAT and CDR2 FQNNGV. The CDR3 is 14 residues long. CDR3 protein: CASGNDRLNTEAFF. Here the CDR3 DNA reads TGTGCCAGCGGGAATGACAGGCTGAACACTGAAGCTTTCTTT.

J is TRBJ1-5 and V is TRBV25-1; no clear D gene. This CDR3 contains 13 residues. The V gene lost 2 bases and the J gene lost 4 bases, with 6 bases spanning the gap. From germline, CDR1 is MGHDK and CDR2 SYGVNS. The CDR3 bases are TGTGCCAGCAGTGAAATGGGGAATCAGCCCCAGCATTTT. Translation gives CASSEMGNQPQHF.

The chain has TRBV7-8 and TRBJ2-2; no clear D gene. V dropped 1 base and J dropped 0 bases, with 9 bases sitting between them. Germline CDR1 SGHVS, CDR2 FQNEAQ. The CDR3 sequence is 16 residues long. The CDR3 spells CASSLVAFANTGELFF. In DNA form, the CDR3 reads TGTGCCAGCAGCTTAGTTGCCTTCGCGAACACCGGGGAGCTGTTTTTT.

The chain uses TRBV30 and TRBJ2-7, with 8 positions matching TRBD1. The CDR3 totals 11 residues. CDR1 and CDR2 from the germline V gene are GTSNPN and SVGIG (reference sequence). V lost 3 bases to trimming and J lost 9 bases; unmatched junction nucleotides: 4. CDR3 sequence (DNA): TGTGCCTGGAGGGGACAGGACGGGCAGTACTTC. Amino acids: CAWRGQDGQYF.